One T cell receptor beta chain is described in this entry. These data belong to a study of technical replicates of blood from a few donors. CDR3 length equals 14 residues. From germline, CDR1 is ENHRY and CDR2 SYGVKD. Germline trimming cut 6 bases from V and 4 bases from J; bases unmatched to any gene: 7. TCRdb keeps only in-frame clones here, not all; method: immunoSEQ multiplex PCR. Counted here are 55,000 to 75,000 clones, approximately 94% occurring once; the ten biggest clones make up over 0.35%. The sample taken for sequencing was T cells isolated from PBMCs. This sequence was found in a human donor in good health. This chain joins TRBV10-3 and TRBJ1-1, with 8 bases fitting TRBD1. The CDR3 spells CAISPDRAGTEAFF. The CDR3 bases are TGTGCCATCAGCCCGGACAGGGCGGGCACTGAAGCTTTCTTT.